Listed below are T cell receptor beta chains from one sample, sequenced in a study of siplizumab effects on memory and regulatory T cells. Sequencing was performed with immunoSEQ multiplex PCR; in TCRdb, only in-frame clones are kept and a portion is missing. The data contain roughly 80,000 clones, approximately 86% of them singletons. Sequencing was carried out using Tregs sorted from blood. The receptors were gathered from a human donor in good health. Both conserved end residues are trimmed from each CDR3. The order of the fields is CDR3 protein, clone size, J gene, V gene. Clone size is given for some rows only: seen once, a few or many times, or a class if the clone is expanded.

ASSPRTSQETQY | . | TRBJ2-5 | TRBV5-1
ASSLNNLQGIRSPLH | . | TRBJ1-6 | TRBV5-4
ASSSSDGGTYEQY | once | TRBJ2-7 | TRBV11-2
ASSQAMDRGETQY | . | TRBJ2-5 | TRBV4-3
ASSQDLFGELF | . | TRBJ2-2 | TRBV14
ASSLGPGNQPQH | . | TRBJ1-5 | TRBV5-5
ASRSTGHYEQY | . | TRBJ2-7 | TRBV28
AWGLGLFCGEQF | . | TRBJ2-1 | TRBV30
ASSLAGQGVDEQF | . | TRBJ2-1 | TRBV5-1
ASSQGTVPSPYEQY | . | TRBJ2-7 | TRBV4-2
ASKGHFYGYT | . | TRBJ1-2 | TRBV25-1
ASSPLGGGDNEQF | . | TRBJ2-1 | TRBV7-3
ASSLTSTENTIY | . | TRBJ1-3 | TRBV7-9
ASSLNQGYGYT | . | TRBJ1-2 | TRBV7-3
ASSLRLSGTGTNEQF | . | TRBJ2-1 | TRBV11-2
ASSLGSNTEAF | . | TRBJ1-1 | TRBV11-3
ASSLALAGTTDTQY | . | TRBJ2-3 | TRBV5-1